A single sample is the source of the 3 T cell receptor beta chains below, sequenced in a study of shared clonotypes between healthy human individuals. Some clones are missing from TCRdb's copy, which holds only in-frame ones; the method was immunoSEQ multiplex PCR. The sample has roughly 1 million clones; about 76% are singletons. Input material: memory CD4+ T cells sorted from blood. Stated subset: CD45RA-negative fraction. The source is a young man in good health.

This clone appeared once. The V and J genes are TRBV6-1 and TRBJ1-5; 7 bases match TRBD1. Unmatched junction bases numbered 12, after V lost 1 base and J lost 0 bases. This CDR3 has 19 amino acids. Germline V gene sequence: CDR1 MNHNS, CDR2 SASEGT. CDR3 sequence: CASSEDDWQGGNSNQPQHF. The CDR3 DNA reads as TGTGCCAGCAGTGAAGACGATTGGCAGGGGGGGAATAGCAATCAGCCCCAGCATTTT.

This chain joins TRBV11-2 and TRBJ2-7, with 8 positions matching TRBD1. Looked up from germline, CDR1 is SGHAT and CDR2 is FQNNGV. CDR3 length: 14 residues. The V segment lost 1 base and the J segment 6 bases; nucleotides outside the gene matches: 5. The DNA of the CDR3 is TGTGCCAGCAGCTTAGCACAGGGGGTGGGCGAGCAGTACTTC. It encodes CASSLAQGVGEQYF.

The chain joins TRBV18 to TRBJ2-1; D is unclear. The V gene's germline CDR1 is KGHSH and CDR2 LQKENI. This CDR3 contains 14 residues. V lost 3 bases, J lost 3 bases, and 9 bases lay in between. The CDR3, as DNA: TGTGCCAGCTCACCCTGGATGGACTACAATGAGCAGTTCTTC. Amino acid sequence: CASSPWMDYNEQFF. The full variable domain, its missing parts supplied by reference TRBV18 and TRBJ2-1, is NAGVMQNPRHLVRRRGQEARLRCSPMKGHSHVYWYRQLPEEGLKFMVYLQKENIIDESGMPKERFSAEFPKEGPSILRIQQVVRGDSAAYFCASSPWMDYNEQFFGPGTRLTVL.